One sample yielded the 28 T cell receptor beta chains listed below, sequenced in a study of cytomegalovirus exposure and HLA in healthy donors. 13 Jbeta primers and 60 Vbeta primers were used for the PCR. Sequenced by immunoSEQ multiplex PCR; TCRdb stores in-frame clones only, minus some. This table has some 180,000 clones, about 79% appearing once. The material sequenced was PBMCs. The receptors originated from a girl aged 2-9 years in good health and CMV-seropositive.

The chain is built from TRBV6-1 and TRBJ2-7; tentatively, D is TRBD1 (6 bases). Between the trimmed V and J ends, which lost 6 bases and 4 bases, there was a span of 10 bases. Germline V gene lookup returns CDR1 MNHNS and CDR2 SASEGT. CDR3 length equals 12 residues. The CDR3 loop reads CASRRQDYEQYF. CDR3 DNA: TGTGCCAGCAGACGACAGGATTACGAGCAGTACTTC.

The V call is TRBV28, the J call TRBJ1-2; D perhaps matches TRBD1 (6 bases). There are 14 residues in the CDR3. CDR1 MDHEN and CDR2 SYDVKM come from the germline V gene. V shed 7 bases and J shed 4 bases, with 16 bases lying between them. In DNA, the CDR3 is TGTGCCAGCATTCGAAGGGGGGGTGGCTATGGCTACACCTTC. Amino acids: CASIRRGGGYGYTF.

The chain employs TRBV5-1 and TRBJ2-7, with D possibly TRBD1 on 6 matching bases. This CDR3 comprises 15 residues. Trimming pared 2 bases from V and 0 bases from J, leaving 12 bases between. CDR1 and CDR2 (germline): SGHRS, YFSETQ. The DNA for the CDR3 is TGCGCCAGCAGCTTCCGAGGGGGACCCTCCTACGAGCAGTACTTC. Translation gives CASSFRGGPSYEQYF.

This clone was seen only a few times. This chain uses TRBV27 with TRBJ2-2; 9 nucleotides agree with TRBD1. V dropped 3 bases and J dropped 5; count of bases not matched to a gene: 4. The CDR3 contains 15 residues. CDR1 is MNHEY and CDR2 is SMNVEV in the germline V gene (reference sequence). The CDR3 coding sequence is TGTGCCAGCAGTTTCACAGGGGGCGCGACCGGGGAGCTGTTTTTT. Amino acids: CASSFTGGATGELFF.

The rearrangement joins TRBV6-6 to TRBJ2-1, with TRBD2 as a possible D gene (5 bases). V lost 5 bases to trimming and J lost 4 bases, with 12 bases between them. The CDR3 loop spans 14 amino acids. Germline values: CDR1 MNHNY, CDR2 SVGAGI (reference sequence). CDR3 nucleotides: TGTGCCAGCAGTGGCGGACTGGGATACAATGAGCAGTTCTTC. Protein: CASSGGLGYNEQFF.

A single count supports this clone. The V gene is TRBV6-5, the J gene TRBJ2-3; 11 nucleotides align to TRBD2. This CDR3 is 15 amino acids long. The germline gives CDR1 MNHEY, CDR2 SVGAGI. V was pared by 5 bases and J by 4 bases, with 5 bases of the junction left unmatched. The CDR3 DNA reads TGTGCCAGCAGTATACTAGCGGGAGATCCAGATACGCAGTATTTT. Translation gives CASSILAGDPDTQYF.

The J gene is TRBJ2-1, the V gene TRBV10-3, with TRBD2 identical over 10 bases. The junction had 9 bases not matched to a gene; V was cut back by 7 bases and J by 9 bases. The CDR3 length is 14 residues. Germline V lookup: CDR1 ENHRY, CDR2 SYGVKD. The CDR3 bases are TGTGCCATCAAAGAGGGACTAGCGTTAGGTGAGCAGTTCTTC. Residues: CAIKEGLALGEQFF.

This clone was counted once. CDR3 in DNA: TGTGCCAGCAGCCCAAAGAAACAGGGGGCCTCTGGAAACACCATATATTTT. This encodes CASSPKKQGASGNTIYF. This chain uses TRBV11-2 with TRBJ1-3; TRBD1 matches at 9 bases. This CDR3 has 17 residues. J lost 0 bases, V lost 5 bases, and 8 bases had no gene match. Germline V CDR1 and CDR2: SGHAT, FQNNGV.

The chain couples TRBV19 to TRBJ1-2; 8 bases match TRBD1. The CDR3 contains 17 residues. V was pared by 5 bases and J by 2 bases, with 13 bases of the junction left unmatched. In germline, CDR1 is LNHDA, CDR2 SQIVND (reference sequence). CDR3: CASSYLRTGSRNYGYTF. The CDR3 DNA is TGTGCCAGTAGTTATTTGAGGACAGGGAGTAGGAACTATGGCTACACCTTC.

The rearrangement joins TRBV4-1 to TRBJ1-3; 7 nucleotides agree with TRBD1. V lost 4 bases and J lost 12; bases outside the gene matches: 9. The CDR3 consists of 13 residues. Germline V gene sequence: CDR1 MGHRA, CDR2 YSYEKL. Here the CDR3 reads CASSLQAGTVIYF. The CDR3 DNA reads TGCGCCAGCAGCCTCCAAGCCGGGACAGTCATATATTTT.

V usage is TRBV5-1 and J usage is TRBJ2-2; D is unclear. The CDR3 extends over 19 amino acids. Per the germline V gene, CDR1 is SGHRS and CDR2 is YFSETQ. V was shortened by 3 bases and J by 1 base, with 22 bases between the two germline ends. The CDR3 region has the DNA TGCGCCAGCAGCTCACAACCGATATCTGGAGCTAGGAACACCGGGGAGCTGTTTTTT. Protein sequence: CASSSQPISGARNTGELFF.

The chain employs TRBV4-1 and TRBJ2-3, with 10 positions matching TRBD2. Germline lookup yields CDR1 MGHRA and CDR2 YSYEKL. J gave up 5 bases and V 0 bases, and 14 bases lay outside the gene matches. The CDR3 is 19 amino acids. The CDR3, as DNA: TGCGCCAGCAGCCAAGAAGGCCCAGGACTAGCGGAGGTCGGAGATACGCAGTATTTT. It yields the protein CASSQEGPGLAEVGDTQYF.

V and J are TRBV7-6 and TRBJ2-3, with D unresolved. CDR1 SGHVS and CDR2 FNYEAQ come from the germline V gene. The CDR3 extends over 11 amino acids. With 5 bases removed from V and 4 bases from J, the gap between germline ends came to 4 bases. The CDR3 sequence is CASSRADTQYF. Written as DNA, the CDR3 is TGTGCCAGCAGCAGAGCAGATACGCAGTATTTT.

This chain uses TRBV2 with TRBJ1-2, with D perhaps matching TRBD1 (5 bases). Trimming left V 3 bases short and J 3 bases short, with 11 bases between. The CDR3 spans 14 residues. Germline assignment: CDR1 SNHLY and CDR2 FYNNEI. CDR3 amino acids: CASSDMTEYYGYTF. As DNA, the CDR3 is TGTGCCAGCAGTGATATGACAGAGTACTATGGCTACACCTTC.

V is TRBV19 and J is TRBJ1-5, with 9 bases matching TRBD1. CDR3 length: 18 amino acids. Germline V gene sequence: CDR1 LNHDA, CDR2 SQIVND (reference sequence). V shed 7 bases and J 0 bases; nucleotides not matched to a gene: 13. CDR3 amino acids: CASITGTGHGYSNQPQHF. The CDR3 DNA follows: TGTGCCAGTATTACCGGGACAGGGCATGGTTATAGCAATCAGCCCCAGCATTTT.

The chain employs TRBV5-5 and TRBJ2-3, with D perhaps matching TRBD1 (8 bases). Germline CDR1 reads SGHKS; CDR2 reads YYEKEE (reference sequence). The CDR3 loop spans 16 amino acids. The V and J ends lost 0 bases and 1 base respectively, with 12 bases between them. The CDR3 sequence is CASSLGTGRGTDTQYF. Here the CDR3 DNA reads TGTGCCAGCAGCTTGGGGACAGGGAGGGGCACAGATACGCAGTATTTT.

The rearrangement uses TRBV5-1 and TRBJ2-7; D may be TRBD1 (6 bases). Trimming shortened V by 6 bases and J by 0 bases, and 13 bases separated the two germline ends. This CDR3 spans 14 amino acids. The germline gives CDR1 SGHRS, CDR2 YFSETQ. CDR3 residues: CASILSDSSYEQYF. The CDR3 DNA reads TGCGCCAGCATCCTATCGGACAGCTCCTACGAGCAGTACTTC.

The gene calls are TRBV14 and TRBJ2-7, with no clear D. The germline V and J ends were trimmed by 4 bases and 6 bases, with 10 bases remaining between them. CDR3 size: 12 residues. Germline V gives CDR1 SGHDN, CDR2 FVKESK. CDR3 residues: CASSLTVCEQYF. CDR3 nucleotide sequence: TGTGCCAGCAGCCTTACAGTTTGCGAGCAGTACTTC.

The V and J genes are TRBV5-4 and TRBJ2-7; TRBD1 aligns across 7 bases. The CDR3 is 14 amino acids. Per germline, CDR1 SGHNT and CDR2 YYREEE (reference sequence). V lost 2 bases, J lost 5 bases, and 7 bases stayed unmatched. This CDR3 is CASSLGDREDEQYF. The CDR3 nucleotides read TGTGCCAGCAGCTTAGGCGACAGGGAAGACGAGCAGTACTTC.

The chain has TRBV9 and TRBJ2-2, with TRBD1 matching over 10 bases. Germline assignment: CDR1 SGDLS and CDR2 YYNGEE. The CDR3 has 21 residues. Trimming removed 0 bases from V and 2 bases from J; junction bases left unmatched: 16. The CDR3 DNA sequence: TGTGCCAGCAGCGTAGACGGGGTTGGAAGGGACAGGGGACAAAACACCGGGGAGCTGTTTTTT. It yields the protein CASSVDGVGRDRGQNTGELFF. Drawing the rest from reference TRBV9 and TRBJ2-2, the complete variable domain is DSGVTQTPKHLITATGQRVTLRCSPRSGDLSVYWYQQSLDQGLQFLIQYYNGEERAKGNILERFSAQQFPDLHSELNLSSLELGDSALYFCASSVDGVGRDRGQNTGELFFGEGSRLTVL.

The chain is built from TRBV5-1 and TRBJ2-1; D remains ambiguous. The CDR3 totals 14 residues. The V gene's germline CDR1 is SGHRS and CDR2 YFSETQ. The V end lost 1 base, the J end lost 8 bases, and 13 bases lay between the germline ends. The DNA of the CDR3 is TGCGCCAGCAGCTTGCCCCAAGCTGGAGATGAGCAGTTCTTC. This gives the protein CASSLPQAGDEQFF.

In this sample, this clone turned up once. V gene TRBV18 combines with J gene TRBJ1-1; possible D gene TRBD1, 6 bases. This CDR3 is 15 amino acids long. Between the trimmed V and J ends, which lost 3 bases and 4 bases, there was a span of 15 bases. From germline, CDR1 is KGHSH and CDR2 LQKENI. CDR3 coding DNA: TGTGCCAGCTCACCGAAACAGGGAAGTGGCACTGAAGCTTTCTTT. Translation gives CASSPKQGSGTEAFF.

The genes are TRBV10-1 and TRBJ2-1; D might be TRBD2 (5 bases). The V end was cut by 5 bases, the J end by 7 bases, with 15 bases between. The CDR3 has 14 amino acids. Germline assignment: CDR1 WNHNN and CDR2 SYGVQD (reference sequence). This CDR3 is CASSNHLTGNEQFF. CDR3 nucleotides: TGCGCCAGCAGTAATCATCTAACGGGGAATGAGCAGTTCTTC.

V is TRBV5-6 and J is TRBJ2-1; a possible D gene is TRBD2 (5 bases). V gave up 4 bases and J gave up 0 bases, with 11 bases separating them. The CDR3 length is 15 residues. From germline, CDR1 is SGHDT and CDR2 YYEEEE. CDR3 DNA: TGTGCCAGCAGCCCGCGGGTTCACTCCTACAATGAGCAGTTCTTC. Encoded protein: CASSPRVHSYNEQFF.

CDR3 loop: CASSEHRVGDTEAFF. CDR3 sequence (DNA): TGTGCCAGCAGTGAACACAGGGTTGGAGACACTGAAGCTTTCTTT. The rearrangement uses TRBV27 and TRBJ1-1, with D perhaps TRBD1 (6 bases). The CDR3 runs 15 residues. The V gene lost 5 bases and the J gene lost 3 bases, with 16 bases spanning the gap. From germline, CDR1 is MNHEY and CDR2 SMNVEV (reference sequence).

The chain combines TRBV4-1 with TRBJ2-5; 10 bases fit TRBD2. The J call is uncertain, as TRBJ2-7 better fits the DNA end. The CDR3 consists of 14 residues. CDR1 is MGHRA and CDR2 is YSYEKL in the germline V gene. The CDR3 sequence is CASSQPTSGYEQYF. The CDR3 nucleotides read TGCGCCAGCAGCCAACCGACTAGCGGGTACGAGCAGTACTTC.

V is TRBV6-6 and J is TRBJ2-1; the match to TRBD1 covers 9 bases. The CDR3 runs 13 residues. V was pared by 5 bases and J by 8 bases, with 4 bases of the junction left unmatched. Germline V gene sequence: CDR1 MNHNY, CDR2 SVGAGI (reference sequence). The CDR3 DNA is TGTGCCAGCAGTGGCACAGGGGGCTATGAGCAGTTCTTC. Translation: CASSGTGGYEQFF.

This sequence joins TRBV29-1 and TRBJ2-7, with 9 bases fitting TRBD2. The CDR3 sequence is 13 residues long. CDR1 is SQVTM and CDR2 is ANQGSEA in the germline V gene. Trimming at V came to 7 bases and at J to 4 bases, leaving 8 bases not matched to a gene. DNA of the CDR3: TGCAGCGCCCAACTAGCGGGTGTGTACGAGCAGTACTTC. The encoded protein is CSAQLAGVYEQYF.